This T cell receptor (beta chain) originates from a study of CD8 T cells in ankylosing spondylitis. Whole-study findings and limits: For ankylosing spondylitis blood, a TCR beta motif of about 8 highly homologous variants appeared characteristic.

Only a few counts were recorded for this clonotype. The antigen is not known. CDR1 is SQVTM, CDR2 ANQGSEA, per germline. The CDR3 length is 14 residues. J gave up 4 bases and V 5 bases, and 5 bases lay outside the gene matches. Via MiXCR, TCRdb re-called the 5' RACE reads, giving one row per CDR3 protein. The sample consists of some 840,000 distinct CDR3 sequences, about 12% of them appearing once. The material sequenced was blood, either unsorted or a sorted T cell fraction (not recorded which). The rearrangement links TRBV29-1 to TRBJ1-5; 10 nucleotides align to TRBD1. The origin of this receptor is a male donor with ankylosing spondylitis. In DNA form, the CDR3 reads TGCAGCGTTCGGACAGGGGGTGCAAATCAGCCCCAGCATTTT. Its translation is CSVRTGGANQPQHF.